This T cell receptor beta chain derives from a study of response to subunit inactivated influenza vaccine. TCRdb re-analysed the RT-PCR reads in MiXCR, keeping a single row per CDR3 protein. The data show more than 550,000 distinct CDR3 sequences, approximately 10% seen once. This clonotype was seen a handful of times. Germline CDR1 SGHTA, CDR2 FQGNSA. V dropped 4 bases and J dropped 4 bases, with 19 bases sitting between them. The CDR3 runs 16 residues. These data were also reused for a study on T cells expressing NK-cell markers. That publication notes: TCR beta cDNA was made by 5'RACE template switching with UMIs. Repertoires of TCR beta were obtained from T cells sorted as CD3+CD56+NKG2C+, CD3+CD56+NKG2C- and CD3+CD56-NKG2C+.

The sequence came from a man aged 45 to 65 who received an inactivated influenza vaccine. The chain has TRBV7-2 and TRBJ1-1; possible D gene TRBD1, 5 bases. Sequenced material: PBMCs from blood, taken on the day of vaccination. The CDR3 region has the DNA TGTGCCAGCAGCTCTGGCCGGGGCCTCGTCAGCACTGAAGCTTTCTTT. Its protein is CASSSGRGLVSTEAFF.